Below are 7 T cell receptor beta chains sequenced from a single sample in a study of blood T cell repertoires in COVID-19. The protocol was immunoSEQ multiplex PCR, while the TCRdb copy is restricted to in-frame clones and leaves out a portion. The sample consists of roughly 280,000 clones, 70% to 90% of them appearing once. Sequencing used peripheral blood. The receptors shown here come from a woman in her seventies with acute or convalescent COVID-19.

The chain recombines TRBV10-3 with TRBJ1-2; tentatively, D is TRBD1 (6 bases). The germline V and J ends were trimmed by 2 bases and 2 bases, with 9 bases remaining between them. Germline V gives CDR1 ENHRY, CDR2 SYGVKD. The CDR3 is 14 residues long. The CDR3 loop is CAISEGRGNYGYTF. CDR3 sequence (DNA): TGTGCCATCAGTGAGGGCAGGGGCAACTATGGCTACACCTTC.

The genes are TRBV30 and TRBJ2-3, with D possibly being TRBD1 (5 bases). Germline V gene data show CDR1 as GTSNPN and CDR2 as SVGIG (reference sequence). The CDR3 has 14 residues. V was trimmed by 0 bases and J by 1 base, leaving 8 bases between them. The DNA of the CDR3 is TGTGCCTGGAGTGTACGCAGGGGCACAGATACGCAGTATTTT. Its protein product is CAWSVRRGTDTQYF.

The gene calls are TRBV24-1 and TRBJ2-5; perhaps TRBD2 as D (5 bases). The ends were cut back, 3 bases at V and 5 bases at J, with 15 bases in the middle. The CDR3 is 15 residues long. Germline CDR1 and CDR2: KGHDR and SFDVKD. The CDR3 DNA reads TGTGCCACCAGTGATCGGGTCCTTCGGAGGGAGACCCAGTACTTC. This sequence encodes CATSDRVLRRETQYF.

V usage is TRBV5-4 and J usage is TRBJ1-2; D perhaps matches TRBD1 (6 bases). The germline V gene has CDR1 SGHNT and CDR2 YYREEE (reference sequence). The CDR3 is 14 residues long. Deletions cut 2 bases from V and 3 bases from J, with 11 bases between. CDR3 amino acids: CASSFQGRDYGYTF. In DNA, the CDR3 is TGTGCCAGCAGCTTCCAGGGGAGGGACTATGGCTACACCTTC.

The chain combines TRBV4-2 with TRBJ1-4; D is undetermined. The CDR3 spans 15 residues. CDR1 and CDR2 (germline): LGHNA, YNFKEQ. Trimming left V 0 bases short and J 5 bases short, with 10 bases between. The CDR3 nucleotides read TGTGCCAGCAGCCAAGAATTCCTTGTAAATGAAAAACTGTTTTTT. It codes for CASSQEFLVNEKLFF.

The rearrangement joins TRBV9 to TRBJ2-7; D may be TRBD1 (7 bases). V dropped 4 bases and J dropped 5 bases, with 19 bases sitting between them. The CDR3 extends over 15 amino acids. CDR1 is SGDLS, CDR2 YYNGEE, per germline. Here the CDR3 DNA reads TGTGCCAGCAGCCCTCAGGGGGTAGGGGGGAACGAGCAGTACTTC. Translating gives CASSPQGVGGNEQYF. Complete variable domain (other parts from reference TRBV9 and TRBJ2-7): DSGVTQTPKHLITATGQRVTLRCSPRSGDLSVYWYQQSLDQGLQFLIQYYNGEERAKGNILERFSAQQFPDLHSELNLSSLELGDSALYFCASSPQGVGGNEQYFGPGTRLTVT.

V and J are TRBV27 and TRBJ2-7; maybe TRBD1 (6 bases). The CDR3 length is 13 residues. Germline CDR1 and CDR2: MNHEY and SMNVEV (reference sequence). V shed 2 bases and J shed 2 bases, with 7 bases lying between them. The CDR3 sequence is CASSLPGAYEQYF. In nucleotides, the CDR3 is TGTGCCAGCAGTTTACCAGGGGCCTACGAGCAGTACTTC.